This T cell receptor beta chain was recorded in a study of human CD8 memory T cell subsets. Investigators built TCR beta libraries using UMI-labeled 5' RACE. One entry per CDR3 protein, without DNA, is what TCRdb gives after re-calling the 5' RACE reads. The listing records about 10,000 distinct CDR3 sequences. On this clonotype itself: Its antigen is unidentified.

Study-wide findings and caveats: Greater diversity was suggested by Chao1 estimates for stem-like memory T cells than for precursor exhausted T cells.

The CDR3 length is 14 residues. Germline lookup yields CDR1 SEHNR and CDR2 FQNEAQ (reference sequence). This chain connects TRBV7-9 to TRBJ1-2. Sequencing was carried out using CD8+ stem-like memory T cells (TSCM and TCM) sorted from PBMCs. Documented subset: stem-like memory CD8 T cells (TSTEM), CCR7+ PD-1- TIGIT-. The receptor was isolated from a human donor in good health. The CDR3 protein is CASSLARPSYGYTF.